This entry describes one TCR beta chain. The entry originates in a study of blood T cell repertoires in COVID-19. In the study's own analysis: How many nucleated cells were present was estimated from reference gene primer amplification. TCRdb's table, derived via immunoSEQ multiplex PCR, lists solely in-frame clones and lacks some. V and J calls and clone size are given by that table; D and trimming were obtained from the DNA. This table holds just over 20,000 clones, more than 75% found once. The CDR3 loop spans 13 amino acids. Germline assignment: CDR1 MNHEY and CDR2 SVGEGT. V lost 0 bases, J lost 10 bases, and 6 bases stayed unmatched.

Material for sequencing was peripheral blood. V is TRBV6-2 or TRBV6-3 and J is TRBJ2-7; 7 nucleotides match TRBD2. This TCR was sampled from a man over 45 with active COVID-19. The CDR3 is CASSYSISGAQYF. The CDR3 bases are TGTGCCAGCAGTTACTCGATAAGCGGGGCACAGTACTTC.